These 8 T cell receptor beta chains originate from one sample sequenced in a study of molecular identifiers for immune sequencing clone quantification. Each CDR3 protein is one row after TCRdb ran MiXCR on the PCR reads. The repertoire holds fewer than 350,000 distinct CDR3 sequences, with roughly 24% as singletons. The sample taken for sequencing was naive CD8+ T cells from blood, with Jurkat cell RNA spiked in. Subset meaning: FACS-sorted CD8+CD4-CCR7+CD45RA+ naive T cells. The receptors shown here come from a human donor in good health. Some libraries in this study had Jurkat cell RNA spiked in.

This clonotype was seen a few times. This chain links TRBV5-8 with TRBJ2-7, with D perhaps being TRBD1 or TRBD2 (5 bases each). V was cut by 10 bases and J by 5 bases, with 19 bases left in between. CDR1 and CDR2 (germline): SGHTS, YDEGEE. CDR3 size: 13 residues. CDR3 in amino acids: CAGAGTLLDEQYF. The CDR3 region has the DNA TGTGCCGGGGCCGGGACCCTCCTGGACGAGCAGTACTTC.

As concerns this clonotype: A much larger clonotype is one base distant, so this may be a read error. The chain recombines TRBV6-1 with TRBJ1-2, with D tentatively TRBD1 (5 bases). V was pared by 3 bases and J by 6 bases, with 11 bases between. The CDR3 is 13 amino acids. Germline V CDR1 and CDR2: MNHNS, SASEGT. The CDR3 bases are TGTGCCAGCAGTGAGTTTCTGGGGGATGGCTACACCTTC. As protein: CASSEFLGDGYTF.

This clonotype has more than one count but fewer than ten. The V and J genes are TRBV30 and TRBJ2-5, with TRBD2 matching 7 bases. The germline gives CDR1 GTSNPN, CDR2 SVGIG (reference sequence). Trimming at V came to 2 bases and at J to 2 bases, leaving 5 bases not matched to a gene. The length of the CDR3 is 14 residues. CDR3 sequence reads: CAWSWGGGQETQYF. CDR3 sequence (DNA): TGTGCCTGGAGTTGGGGCGGGGGACAAGAGACCCAGTACTTC.

This clonotype was picked up many times. The chain employs TRBV6-2 or TRBV6-3 and TRBJ2-7; D unclear. Germline values: CDR1 MNHEY, CDR2 SVGEGT. V was trimmed by 5 bases and J by 3 bases, leaving 8 bases between them. There are 12 residues in the CDR3. The CDR3: CASSPQYYEQYF. Here the CDR3 DNA reads TGTGCCAGCAGTCCGCAGTACTACGAGCAGTACTTC.

Turning to this clonotype: The junction does not match germline at one end; this may be a read error. V usage is TRBV7-9 and J usage is TRBJ2-5; 13 nucleotides agree with TRBD2. The CDR3 totals 20 residues. Germline V gene lookup returns CDR1 SEHNR and CDR2 FQNEAQ (reference sequence). The CDR3 coding sequence is TGTGCCCGCAGCTTACCTCAAACGGGACTAGCGGGAATACCCCAAGAGCCCCAGTACTTC. Translated: CARSLPQTGLAGIPQEPQYF.

This clonotype was seen repeatedly, ten times or more. The rearrangement links TRBV13 to TRBJ2-3, with no clear D. Per germline, CDR1 PRHDT and CDR2 FYEKMQ (reference sequence). The CDR3 is 15 amino acids. The V end lost 2 bases, the J end lost 1 base, and 10 bases lay between the germline ends. CDR3 coding DNA: TGTGCCAGCAGCTTACCTTTCGGAGGCACAGATACGCAGTATTTT. This gives the protein CASSLPFGGTDTQYF.

In this sample, this clonotype turned up many times. The genes are TRBV6-5 and TRBJ2-3; perhaps TRBD2 as D (5 bases). The V gene's germline CDR1 is MNHEY and CDR2 SVGAGI. The CDR3 has 14 amino acids. V was pared by 2 bases and J by 4 bases, with 10 bases between. CDR3 in amino acids: CASSYDGVSDTQYF. The CDR3, as DNA: TGTGCCAGCAGTTACGACGGGGTTTCAGATACGCAGTATTTT.

The rearrangement links TRBV12-3 or TRBV12-4 to TRBJ2-2, with D possibly being TRBD1 (5 bases). The V end lost 6 bases, the J end lost 1 base, and 12 bases lay between the germline ends. The CDR3 runs to 15 residues. Here the CDR3 reads CASSLQDRNTGELFF. The CDR3 DNA is TGTGCCAGCAGCCTCCAAGACAGGAACACCGGGGAGCTGTTTTTT.